This paragraph reports one TCR beta chain. These data come from a study of CD8 T cells in Susac syndrome. Sequencing of TCR beta, carried out with a high-throughput approach, was applied to CD8+ and CD4+ T cells from the blood. This CDR3 region has 12 residues. The V gene end was trimmed by 4 bases and the J gene end by 8 bases; junction bases not matched to a gene: 3. When the RNA was reverse transcribed, random hexamers were used with an input of about 0.45 to 1 ug. Amplification of TCR beta CDR3 was carried out by immunoSEQ multiplex PCR, which covered 54 Vbeta and 13 Jbeta segments. Using its own MiXCR run on the immunoSEQ multiplex PCR reads, TCRdb lists one record per CDR3 protein. There are around 200,000 distinct CDR3 sequences in the sample; 85% to 95% occur only once, and 0.082% lies in the top ten.

The clonotype was recovered from a human donor with multiple sclerosis. The source material was CD4+ T cells from PBMCs. The V gene is TRBV12-3 or TRBV12-4, the J gene TRBJ1-2; the match to TRBD1 covers 8 bases. CDR3 DNA sequence: TGTGCCAGCAGTTGGACAGGGCGAGGCTACACCTTC. This codes for CASSWTGRGYTF.